The rows below give T cell receptor beta chains drawn from one sample of a study of blood T cell repertoires in COVID-19. Sequencing was performed with immunoSEQ multiplex PCR; in TCRdb, only in-frame clones are kept and a portion is missing. The sample contains roughly 300,000 clones, more than 80% of which appear only once. The specimen sequenced was peripheral blood. These receptors originate from a man younger than 30 who had recovered from COVID-19. CDR3s include the opening cysteine and the closing phenylalanine or tryptophan. D genes are given only for firm matches. Size is omitted from some rows. Given values are once, few, many or a class for expanded clones.

V gene	J gene	D gene	clone size	CDR3 DNA	CDR3 protein
TRBV29-1	TRBJ2-2	TRBD2	NA	TGCAGCGTTCCGGGACTAGTGGGCACCGGGGAGCTGTTTTTT	CSVPGLVGTGELFF
TRBV7-3	TRBJ2-3	NA	few	TGTGCCAGCAGCTTACTCTTCTCAGATACGCAGTATTTT	CASSLLFSDTQYF
TRBV9	TRBJ1-1	TRBD1	NA	TGTGCCAGCAGTGGTCAGGGGGGAGGCAGGTACACTGAAGCTTTCTTT	CASSGQGGGRYTEAFF
TRBV7-9	TRBJ2-7	NA	NA	TGTGCCAGCAGCCCCCTCAGGGCGGGGACCTACGAGCAGTACTTC	CASSPLRAGTYEQYF
TRBV2	TRBJ1-2	TRBD1	NA	TGTGCCAGCGGGGACAGGGTCGGGGGACCGGATGGCTACACCTTC	CASGDRVGGPDGYTF
TRBV6-6	TRBJ2-7	NA	NA	TGTGCCAGCAGTTACTTACCTGGTCTCTCGGGCGAGCAGTACTTC	CASSYLPGLSGEQYF
TRBV6-5	TRBJ1-2	NA	NA	TGTGCCAGCAGTTACTCGATTTCTGGGGGGTACTATGGCTACACCTTC	CASSYSISGGYYGYTF
TRBV2	TRBJ1-2	NA	once	TGTGCCAGCGGAGGAGGAGGGGATGGCTACACCTTC	CASGGGGDGYTF
TRBV5-6	TRBJ2-3	NA	NA	TGTGCCAGCACCCCCCGGGGGATTGGCACAGATACGCAGTATTTT	CASTPRGIGTDTQYF
TRBV7-6	TRBJ2-3	NA	NA	TGTGCCAGCAGCTTAGGGGGGCAGGGAACAGATACGCAGTATTTT	CASSLGGQGTDTQYF
TRBV19	TRBJ1-6	NA	NA	TGTGCCAGTCAACAGGGAGTCAATTCACCCCTCCACTTT	CASQQGVNSPLHF
TRBV7-2	TRBJ2-1	NA	NA	TGTGCCAGCAGCGTATCGGGCGGGATCTATGAGCAGTTCTTC	CASSVSGGIYEQFF
TRBV18	TRBJ2-3	NA	few	TGTGCCAGCTCATACGGGGAAGATACGCAGTATTTT	CASSYGEDTQYF
TRBV11-2	TRBJ1-2	NA	NA	TGTGCCAGCAGCTTGTTCTTGGGGGAGGCTGGCTACACCTTC	CASSLFLGEAGYTF
TRBV18	TRBJ1-5	NA	NA	TGTGCCAGCTCACCCGGGGTAAAGGACTTACAGCCCCAGCATTTT	CASSPGVKDLQPQHF
TRBV2	TRBJ2-7	NA	NA	TGTGCCAGCAGTCCGGGGGTTACCTACGAGCAGTACTTC	CASSPGVTYEQYF
TRBV20-1	TRBJ2-7	NA	NA	TGCAGTGCTAGAGATCTGAGGAGGTACTTC	CSARDLRRYF
TRBV19	TRBJ2-7	NA	NA	TGTGCCAGTAGTTTCGGACAGAGCGAGCAGTACTTC	CASSFGQSEQYF
TRBV7-9	TRBJ2-2	TRBD1	NA	TGTGCCAGCAGCCTGACAGGGGGCGCAGACACCGGGGAGCTGTTTTTT	CASSLTGGADTGELFF
TRBV27	TRBJ2-7	NA	few	TGTGCCAGCAGTTTATCGGCCAGCTCCTACGAGCAGTACTTC	CASSLSASSYEQYF
TRBV6-1	TRBJ2-7	TRBD2	NA	TGTGCCAGCAGTGAAGGGCCTAGCGGGACTTACGAGCAGTACTTC	CASSEGPSGTYEQYF
TRBV2	TRBJ2-1	NA	NA	TGTGCAAGCACCCGTGCGACCTACAATGAGCAGTTCTTC	CASTRATYNEQFF
TRBV3-1/TRBV3-2	TRBJ1-2	TRBD1	NA	TGTGCCAGCAGCCAAGCAGGGGGCTCAAACTATGGCTACACCTTC	CASSQAGGSNYGYTF
TRBV2	TRBJ1-3	TRBD1	NA	TGTGCCAGCAGGGGGACAGGAGGAGGAAACACCATATATTTT	CASRGTGGGNTIYF
TRBV6-5	TRBJ2-7	TRBD2	NA	TGTGCCACCCTCGGGACTAGCGGGGGACCGGTGCAGTACTTC	CATLGTSGGPVQYF
TRBV3-1/TRBV3-2	TRBJ1-4	TRBD1	NA	TGTGCCAGCAGCCAAGGCCTGACAGGGAATGAAAAACTGTTTTTT	CASSQGLTGNEKLFF
TRBV9	TRBJ2-2	NA	NA	TGTGCCAGCAGCGTAGGGGCGAGCCCGAACACCGGGGAGCTGTTTTTT	CASSVGASPNTGELFF
TRBV10-3	TRBJ2-7	NA	NA	TGTGCCATCAGACAGGGTTACGAGCAGTACTTC	CAIRQGYEQYF
TRBV24-1	TRBJ1-1	NA	NA	TGTGCCACCAGTGATTTGCAACACAACACTGAAGCTTTCTTT	CATSDLQHNTEAFF
TRBV4-1	TRBJ2-7	NA	NA	TGCGCCAGCAAGAGGGGGGGGGCGGACTACGAGCAGTACTTC	CASKRGGADYEQYF
TRBV27	TRBJ1-2	TRBD1	few	TGTGCCAGCAGTTTAAGACAGGGGGCAATAGTTCAGTATGGCTACACCTTC	CASSLRQGAIVQYGYTF
TRBV5-6	TRBJ2-7	TRBD2	NA	TGTGCCAGCAGCTTCGGCGGGAGCTCCTACGAGCAGTACTTC	CASSFGGSSYEQYF
TRBV6-5	TRBJ2-3	TRBD2	NA	TGTGCCAGCAGTAGGGGACTAGCCACAGATACGCAGTATTTT	CASSRGLATDTQYF
TRBV18	TRBJ1-1	NA	NA	TGTGCCAGCTCACCGGGTCGCGGGATCATGAACACTGAAGCTTTCTTT	CASSPGRGIMNTEAFF
TRBV5-1	TRBJ1-1	NA	NA	TGCGCCAGCAGCTTGGGTGCGACAGTGAACACTGAAGCTTTCTTT	CASSLGATVNTEAFF
TRBV6-5	TRBJ1-2	TRBD1	NA	TGTGCCAGCAGCCCGGGACAGTATGGCTACACCTTC	CASSPGQYGYTF
TRBV5-1	TRBJ1-2	NA	NA	TGCGCCAGCAGCTTGGCCGAGAGCTTCTATGGCTACACCTTC	CASSLAESFYGYTF
TRBV29-1	TRBJ1-1	NA	NA	TGCAGCGGGAGAGAGGTTGAGAACACTGAAGCTTTCTTT	CSGREVENTEAFF
TRBV6-5	TRBJ2-3	TRBD1	NA	TGTGCCAGCAGTTACGGGACAGTGGGCCCAGATACGCAGTATTTT	CASSYGTVGPDTQYF
TRBV30	TRBJ1-3	NA	NA	TGTGCCTGGAGAGCTCCTGGAAACACCATATATTTT	CAWRAPGNTIYF
TRBV24-1	TRBJ2-3	NA	NA	TGTGCCACCAGTGTAGGGGGAGCAGATACGCAGTATTTT	CATSVGGADTQYF
TRBV2	TRBJ2-4	TRBD2	NA	TGTGCCAGCAGTGTATCTAGCGGGGGCTCCTCAGCCAAAAACATTCAGTACTTC	CASSVSSGGSSAKNIQYF
TRBV7-2	TRBJ1-2	NA	NA	TGTGCCAGCAGCATAGGACACCCGCGGGATGGCTACACCTTC	CASSIGHPRDGYTF
TRBV9	TRBJ2-3	TRBD2	NA	TGTGCCAGCAGCATCCGGGAGGGTGGTACAGATACGCAGTATTTT	CASSIREGGTDTQYF
TRBV4-1	TRBJ1-3	NA	NA	TGCGCCAGCAGCCAAGATGGAGGGCCTGGAAACACCATATATTTT	CASSQDGGPGNTIYF
TRBV3-1/TRBV3-2	TRBJ2-1	TRBD1	NA	TGTGCCAGCAGCCAAGACGCAAGCCTGGGACAGCTGGTCTCCTACAATGAGCAGTTCTTC	CASSQDASLGQLVSYNEQFF
TRBV25-1	TRBJ1-1	NA	NA	TGTGCCAGCAGTGAACCCATGAGCACTGAAGCTTTCTTT	CASSEPMSTEAFF
TRBV6-5	TRBJ2-1	NA	NA	TGTGCCAGCAGCGGGACTGACTCCTCCTACAATGAGCAGTTCTTC	CASSGTDSSYNEQFF
TRBV4-1	TRBJ2-1	TRBD1	NA	TGCGCCAGCAGCCTAATGACAGGGGGCGGCTACAATGAGCAGTTCTTC	CASSLMTGGGYNEQFF
TRBV19	TRBJ2-3	NA	NA	TGTGCCAGTAGTATGAGGGCGGCTGCGTGGGATACGCAGTATTTT	CASSMRAAAWDTQYF
TRBV5-1	TRBJ1-3	NA	NA	TGCGCCAGCAGCCCGGGTGGAAACACCATATATTTT	CASSPGGNTIYF
TRBV3-1/TRBV3-2	TRBJ2-3	TRBD2	NA	TGTGCCAGCAGCCAAGTCCTAGCGGGGGCACTAGATACGCAGTATTTT	CASSQVLAGALDTQYF
TRBV27	TRBJ2-2	NA	NA	TGTGCCACCGGGCGGGGTCGCACCGGGGAGCTGTTTTTT	CATGRGRTGELFF
TRBV11-2	TRBJ2-5	TRBD1	once	TGTGCCAGCAGCTGGGAATTCCTTAGGGGGCGAATGGAGACCCAGTACTTC	CASSWEFLRGRMETQYF
TRBV2	TRBJ2-7	NA	NA	TGTGCCAGCAGTGAAATCAGGACATCGTTTGTGGAGCAGTACTTC	CASSEIRTSFVEQYF
TRBV7-8	TRBJ1-1	NA	NA	TGTGCCAGCAGCTTAGGGGGCCCGGACACGAACACTGAAGCTTTCTTT	CASSLGGPDTNTEAFF
TRBV2	TRBJ2-3	NA	NA	TGTGCCAGCAGTGAAGGGAGAGCGGATACGCAGTATTTT	CASSEGRADTQYF
TRBV6-5	TRBJ1-1	NA	NA	TGTGCCAGCACGCCTCACAACCCTCTGAACACTGAAGCTTTCTTT	CASTPHNPLNTEAFF